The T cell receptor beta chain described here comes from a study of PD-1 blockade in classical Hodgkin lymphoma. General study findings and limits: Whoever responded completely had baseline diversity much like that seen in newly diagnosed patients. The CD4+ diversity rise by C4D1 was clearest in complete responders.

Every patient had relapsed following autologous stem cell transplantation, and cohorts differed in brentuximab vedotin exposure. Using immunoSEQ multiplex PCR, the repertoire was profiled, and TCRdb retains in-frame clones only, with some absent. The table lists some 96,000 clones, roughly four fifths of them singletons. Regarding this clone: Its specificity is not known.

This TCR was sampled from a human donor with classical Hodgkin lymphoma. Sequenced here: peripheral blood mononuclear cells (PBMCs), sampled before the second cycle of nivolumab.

CDR3 residues: CASSGGGLAGYEQYF. In nucleotides, the CDR3 is TGTGCCAGCAGTGGAGGGGGACTAGCGGGTTACGAGCAGTACTTC. V and J are TRBV2 and TRBJ2-7; TRBD2 aligns across 12 bases. Germline loops: CDR1 SNHLY, CDR2 FYNNEI. J was trimmed by 4 bases and V by 4 bases; bases with no gene match: 5. This CDR3 has 15 amino acids.